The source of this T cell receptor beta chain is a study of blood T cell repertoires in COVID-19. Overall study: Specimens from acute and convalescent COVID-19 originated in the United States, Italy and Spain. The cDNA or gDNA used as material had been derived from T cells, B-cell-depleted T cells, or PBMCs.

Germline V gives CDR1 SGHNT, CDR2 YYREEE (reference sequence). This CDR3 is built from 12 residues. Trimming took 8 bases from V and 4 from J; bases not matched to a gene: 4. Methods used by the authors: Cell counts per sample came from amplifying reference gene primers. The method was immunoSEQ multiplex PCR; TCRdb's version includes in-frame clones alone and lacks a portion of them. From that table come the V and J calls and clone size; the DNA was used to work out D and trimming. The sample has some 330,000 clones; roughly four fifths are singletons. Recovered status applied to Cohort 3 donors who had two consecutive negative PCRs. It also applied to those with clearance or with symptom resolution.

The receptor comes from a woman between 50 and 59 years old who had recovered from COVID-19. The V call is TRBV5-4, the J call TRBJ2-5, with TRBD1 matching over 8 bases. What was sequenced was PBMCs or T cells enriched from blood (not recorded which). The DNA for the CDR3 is TGTGCCAGAGGACAGGGAGGAGAGACCCAGTACTTC. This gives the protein CARGQGGETQYF. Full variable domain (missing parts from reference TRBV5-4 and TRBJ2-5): ETGVTQSPTHLIKTRGQQVTLRCSSQSGHNTVSWYQQALGQGPQFIFQYYREEENGRGNFPPRFSGLQFPNYSSELNVNALELDDSALYLCARGQGGETQYFGPGTRLLVL.